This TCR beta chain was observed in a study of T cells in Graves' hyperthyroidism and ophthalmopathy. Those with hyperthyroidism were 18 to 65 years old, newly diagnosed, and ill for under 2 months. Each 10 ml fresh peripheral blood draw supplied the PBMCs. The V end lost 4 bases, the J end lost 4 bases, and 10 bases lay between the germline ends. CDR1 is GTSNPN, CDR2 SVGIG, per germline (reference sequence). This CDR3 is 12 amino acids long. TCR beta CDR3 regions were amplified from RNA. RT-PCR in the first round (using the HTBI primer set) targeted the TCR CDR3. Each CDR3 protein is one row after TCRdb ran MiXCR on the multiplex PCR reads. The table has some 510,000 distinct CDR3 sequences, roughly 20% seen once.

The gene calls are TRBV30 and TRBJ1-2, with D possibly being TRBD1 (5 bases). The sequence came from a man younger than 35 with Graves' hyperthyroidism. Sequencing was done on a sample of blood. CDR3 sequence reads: CAWTGTAYGYTF. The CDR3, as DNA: TGTGCCTGGACCGGGACTGCCTATGGCTACACCTTC.